This T cell receptor (beta chain) was found in a study of blood T cell repertoires in COVID-19. Study details: Acute-phase and convalescent COVID-19 samples originated in the United States, Italy and Spain. T cells, B-cell-depleted T cells, or PBMCs provided the cDNA or gDNA that served as material.

Trimming took 7 bases from V and 4 from J; bases not matched to a gene: 3. Germline assignment: CDR1 MNHEY and CDR2 SVGAGI. The CDR3 covers 13 residues. As originally analysed: The authors estimated nucleated cell counts from reference gene primer amplification. Assay used: immunoSEQ multiplex PCR; TCRdb lists only in-frame clones, some missing. The DNA was the basis for D and trimming; V, J and clone size are from that table. The sample consists of about 28,000 clones, 87% of them appearing once. Material: peripheral blood. The clonotype originates from a human donor in a cohort sampled during active COVID-19. V gene TRBV6-5 combines with J gene TRBJ2-5; TRBD2 agrees at 10 bases. CDR3 sequence (DNA): TGTGCCAGCATGGGGACTAGCGTAGAGACCCAGTACTTC. It codes for CASMGTSVETQYF.